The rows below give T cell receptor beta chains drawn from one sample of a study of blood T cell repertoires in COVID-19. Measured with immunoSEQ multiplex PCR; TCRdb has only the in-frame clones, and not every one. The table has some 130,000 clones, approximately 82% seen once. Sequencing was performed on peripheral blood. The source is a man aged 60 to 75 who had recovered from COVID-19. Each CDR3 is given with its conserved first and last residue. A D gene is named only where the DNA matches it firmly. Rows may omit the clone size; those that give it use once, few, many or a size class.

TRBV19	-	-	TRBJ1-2	CASSVPQTSYGYTF	TGTGCCAGTAGTGTCCCCCAGACAAGCTATGGCTACACCTTC
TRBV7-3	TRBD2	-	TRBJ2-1	CASSLTPSGGAYEQFF	TGTGCCAGCAGCTTAACGCCTAGCGGGGGGGCCTATGAGCAGTTCTTC
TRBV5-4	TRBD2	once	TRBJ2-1	CASTLGSLAGHNEQFF	TGTGCCAGCACCCTCGGATCGCTAGCGGGTCACAATGAGCAGTTCTTC
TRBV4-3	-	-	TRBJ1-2	CASSPAGGDYGYTF	TGCGCCAGCAGCCCGGCGGGGGGGGACTATGGCTACACCTTC
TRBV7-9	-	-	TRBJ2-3	CASSPPRAAGSTDTQYF	TGTGCCAGCAGCCCTCCACGGGCGGCGGGAAGCACAGATACGCAGTATTTT
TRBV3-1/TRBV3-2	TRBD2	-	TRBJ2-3	CASSPGRARDTQYF	TGTGCCAGCAGCCCGGGGAGGGCTAGAGATACGCAGTATTTT
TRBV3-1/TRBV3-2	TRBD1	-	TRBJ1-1	CASSQEEGQGISEAFF	TGTGCCAGCAGCCAAGAAGAGGGACAGGGAATTTCTGAAGCTTTCTTT
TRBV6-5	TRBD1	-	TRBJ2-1	CASSRGTGETEQFF	TGTGCCAGCAGCCGCGGGACAGGGGAGACTGAGCAGTTCTTC
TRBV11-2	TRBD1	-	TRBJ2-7	CASSTGTGGDEQYF	TGTGCCAGCAGTACCGGGACAGGGGGCGACGAGCAGTACTTC
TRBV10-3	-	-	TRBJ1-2	CAISEPARQENYGYTF	TGTGCCATCAGTGAGCCGGCACGACAGGAGAACTATGGCTACACCTTC
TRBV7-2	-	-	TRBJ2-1	CASSSSAKGFNEQFF	TGTGCCAGCAGCTCTAGCGCCAAGGGGTTCAATGAGCAGTTCTTC
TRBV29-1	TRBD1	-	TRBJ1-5	CSVGGTGNQPQHF	TGCAGCGTCGGGGGGACAGGGAATCAGCCCCAGCATTTT
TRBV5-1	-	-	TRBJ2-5	CASRPSGSQETQYF	TGCGCCAGCAGACCGAGCGGATCCCAAGAGACCCAGTACTTC
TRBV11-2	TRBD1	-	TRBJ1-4	CASSLTGGLNEKLFF	TGTGCCAGCAGCTTGACAGGGGGCCTTAATGAAAAACTGTTTTTT
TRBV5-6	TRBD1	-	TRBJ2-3	CASSLGQGVGTDTQYF	TGTGCCAGCAGCTTGGGACAGGGGGTAGGCACAGATACGCAGTATTTT
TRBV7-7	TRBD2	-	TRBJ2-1	CASSRTSGRLGEQFF	TGTGCTAGCAGCCGGACTAGCGGGAGATTAGGGGAGCAGTTCTTC
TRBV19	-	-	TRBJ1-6	CASSWRQADSPLHF	TGTGCCAGTAGCTGGAGGCAAGCCGACTCACCCCTCCACTTT
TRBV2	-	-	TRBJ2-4	CASIPDRYLAKNIQYF	TGTGCCAGCATCCCGGACAGATACCTAGCCAAAAACATTCAGTACTTC
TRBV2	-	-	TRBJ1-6	CASRLLTVGNSPLHF	TGTGCCAGCAGACTATTGACTGTCGGAAATTCACCCCTCCACTTT
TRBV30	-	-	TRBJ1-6	CAWSRYRTDNSPLHF	TGTGCCTGGAGTAGGTACAGGACCGACAATTCACCCCTCCACTTT
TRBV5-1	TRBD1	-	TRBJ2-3	CASSLIFDRGLASTDTQYF	TGCGCCAGCAGCTTGATTTTTGACAGGGGACTTGCTAGCACAGATACGCAGTATTTT
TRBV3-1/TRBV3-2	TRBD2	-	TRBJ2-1	CASSPLTSGRPYNEQFF	TGTGCCAGCAGCCCTTTGACTAGCGGGAGGCCCTACAATGAGCAGTTCTTC
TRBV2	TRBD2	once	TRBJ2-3	CASTGLAGSTDTQYF	TGTGCCAGCACCGGACTAGCGGGAAGCACAGATACGCAGTATTTT
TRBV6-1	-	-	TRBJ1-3	CASSEAGRGNTIYF	TGTGCCAGCAGTGAAGCAGGCAGGGGAAACACCATATATTTT
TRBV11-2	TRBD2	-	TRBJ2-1	CASSVMGAGGQQFF	TGTGCCAGCAGCGTGATGGGGGCGGGGGGGCAGCAGTTCTTC
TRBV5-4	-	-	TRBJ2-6	CASSLSGEGNSGANVLTF	TGTGCCAGCAGCTTGTCAGGGGAGGGTAACTCTGGGGCCAACGTCCTGACTTTC
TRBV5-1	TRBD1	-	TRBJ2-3	CASSLEGQGADTQYF	TGCGCCAGCAGCTTGGAGGGACAGGGGGCAGATACGCAGTATTTT
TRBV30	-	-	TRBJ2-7	CAWSPGHSYEQYF	TGTGCCTGGAGCCCGGGACACTCCTACGAGCAGTACTTC
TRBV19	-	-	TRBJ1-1	CASSADSRRATEAFF	TGTGCCAGTAGTGCGGACAGCCGAAGGGCCACTGAAGCTTTCTTT
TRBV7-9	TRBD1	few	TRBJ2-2	CASSWRTGQGVIGELFF	TGTGCCAGCAGCTGGAGAACGGGACAGGGGGTGATCGGGGAGCTGTTTTTT
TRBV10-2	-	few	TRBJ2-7	CASSDSSGSSYEQYF	TGCGCCAGCAGTGACTCCTCTGGGAGCTCCTACGAGCAGTACTTC
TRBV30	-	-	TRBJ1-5	CAWSAPGGASNQPQHF	TGTGCCTGGAGTGCCCCCGGGGGGGCTAGCAATCAGCCCCAGCATTTT
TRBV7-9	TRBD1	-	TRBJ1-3	CASSYRDSPGNTIYF	TGTGCCAGCAGCTACCGGGACAGTCCTGGAAACACCATATATTTT
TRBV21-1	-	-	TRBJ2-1	CASSKRLAGGCWGEQFF	TGTGCCAGCAGCAAACGACTAGCGGGAGGGTGTTGGGGTGAGCAGTTCTTC
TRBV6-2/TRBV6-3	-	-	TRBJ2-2	CASSLEPTGELFF	TGTGCCAGCAGCCTCGAGCCTACCGGGGAGCTGTTTTTT
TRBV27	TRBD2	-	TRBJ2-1	CASSSLQIAGFHNEQFF	TGTGCCAGCAGTTCCCTTCAAATAGCGGGGTTCCACAATGAGCAGTTCTTC